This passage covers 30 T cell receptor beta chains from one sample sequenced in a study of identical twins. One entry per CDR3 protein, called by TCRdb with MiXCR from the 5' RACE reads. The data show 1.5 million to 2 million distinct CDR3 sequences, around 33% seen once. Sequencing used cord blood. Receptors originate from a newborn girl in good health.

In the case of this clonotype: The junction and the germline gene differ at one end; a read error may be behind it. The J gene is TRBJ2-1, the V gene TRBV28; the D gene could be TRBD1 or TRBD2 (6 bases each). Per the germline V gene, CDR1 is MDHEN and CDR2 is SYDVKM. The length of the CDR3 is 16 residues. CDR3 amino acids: CAGSLYFRGRHNEQFF. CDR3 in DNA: TGTGCCGGCAGTTTATATTTCCGGGGGCGGCACAATGAGCAGTTCTTC.

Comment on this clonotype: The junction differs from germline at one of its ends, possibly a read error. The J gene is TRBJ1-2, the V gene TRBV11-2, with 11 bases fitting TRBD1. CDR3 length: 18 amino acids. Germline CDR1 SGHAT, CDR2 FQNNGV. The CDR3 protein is CASSLWRVLGQGDYGCTF. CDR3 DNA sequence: TGTGCCAGCAGCTTATGGAGGGTCCTGGGACAGGGGGACTATGGCTGCACCTTC. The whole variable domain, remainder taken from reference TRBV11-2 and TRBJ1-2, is EAGVAQSPRYKIIEKRQSVAFWCNPISGHATLYWYQQILGQGPKLLIQFQNNGVVDDSQLPKDRFSAERLKGVDSTLKIQPAKLEDSAVYLCASSLWRVLGQGDYGCTFGSGTRLTVV.

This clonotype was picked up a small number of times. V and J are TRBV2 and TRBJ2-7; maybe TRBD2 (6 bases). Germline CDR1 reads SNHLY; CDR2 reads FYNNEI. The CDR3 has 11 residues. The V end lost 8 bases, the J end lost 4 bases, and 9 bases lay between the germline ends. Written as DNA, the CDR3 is TGTGCCAGCGGCGGGAATTACGAGCAGTACTTC. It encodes CASGGNYEQYF.

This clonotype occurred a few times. CDR3 in amino acids: CASSYLGLQETQYF. CDR3 coding DNA: TGTGCCAGCAGTTACCTAGGCCTCCAAGAGACCCAGTACTTC. The chain recombines TRBV6-6 with TRBJ2-5; no reliable D call. V lost 2 bases, J lost 1 base, and 8 bases lay in between. This CDR3 is 14 amino acids long. Germline assignment: CDR1 MNHNY and CDR2 SVGAGI (reference sequence).

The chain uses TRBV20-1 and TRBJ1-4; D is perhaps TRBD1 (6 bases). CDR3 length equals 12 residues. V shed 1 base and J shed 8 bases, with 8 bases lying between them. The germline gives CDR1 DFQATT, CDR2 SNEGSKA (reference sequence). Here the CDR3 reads CSARVGTEKLFF. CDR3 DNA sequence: TGCAGTGCTAGAGTGGGGACAGAAAAACTGTTTTTT.

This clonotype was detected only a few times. The CDR3 nucleotides are TGTGCCAGCAGCTTAGGTCAGGTAGACAATGAGCAGTTCTTC. It codes for CASSLGQVDNEQFF. The gene calls are TRBV11-3 and TRBJ2-1; D is ambiguous. Germline V gene data show CDR1 as SGHNT and CDR2 as YENEEA. The CDR3 is made up of 14 amino acids. With 1 base removed from V and 5 bases from J, the gap between germline ends came to 9 bases.

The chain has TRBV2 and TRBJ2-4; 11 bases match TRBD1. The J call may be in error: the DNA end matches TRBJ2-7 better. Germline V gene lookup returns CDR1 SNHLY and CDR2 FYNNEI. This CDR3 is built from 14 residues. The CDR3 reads CASIKSGTGGEQYF. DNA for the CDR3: TGTGCCAGCATCAAATCCGGGACAGGGGGCGAGCAGTACTTC.

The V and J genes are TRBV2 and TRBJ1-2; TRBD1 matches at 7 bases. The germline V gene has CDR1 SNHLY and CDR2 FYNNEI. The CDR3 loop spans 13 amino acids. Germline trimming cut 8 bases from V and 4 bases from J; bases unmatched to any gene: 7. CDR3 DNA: TGTGCCAGCGGTCGACAGGGCGTCTATGGCTACACCTTC. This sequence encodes CASGRQGVYGYTF.

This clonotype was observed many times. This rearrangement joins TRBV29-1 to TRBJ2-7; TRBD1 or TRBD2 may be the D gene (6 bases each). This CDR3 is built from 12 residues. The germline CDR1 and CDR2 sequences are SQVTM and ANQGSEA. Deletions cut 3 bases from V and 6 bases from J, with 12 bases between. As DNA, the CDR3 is TGCAGCGTTGATGTACAGGGAGGCGAGCAGTACTTC. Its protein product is CSVDVQGGEQYF.

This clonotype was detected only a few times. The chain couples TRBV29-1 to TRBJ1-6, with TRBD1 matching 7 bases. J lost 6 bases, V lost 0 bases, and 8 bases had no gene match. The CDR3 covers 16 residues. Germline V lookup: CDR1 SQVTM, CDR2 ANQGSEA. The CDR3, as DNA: TGCAGCGTTGAAGATTACAGGGGACAACGTAATTCACCCCTCCACTTT. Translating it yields CSVEDYRGQRNSPLHF.

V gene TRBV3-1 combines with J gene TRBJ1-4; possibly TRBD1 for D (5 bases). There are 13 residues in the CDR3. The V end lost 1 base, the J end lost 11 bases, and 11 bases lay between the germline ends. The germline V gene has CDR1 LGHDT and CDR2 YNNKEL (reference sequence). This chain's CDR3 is CASSQAAGGKLFF. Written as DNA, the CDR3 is TGTGCCAGCAGCCAAGCGGCGGGGGGGAAACTGTTTTTT.

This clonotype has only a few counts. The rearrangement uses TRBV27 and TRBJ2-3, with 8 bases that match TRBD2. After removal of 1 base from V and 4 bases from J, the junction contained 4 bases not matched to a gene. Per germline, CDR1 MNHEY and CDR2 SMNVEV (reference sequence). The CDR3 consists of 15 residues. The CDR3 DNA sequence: TGTGCCAGCAGTTTATGGTCTAGCGGGCCAGATACGCAGTATTTT. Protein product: CASSLWSSGPDTQYF.

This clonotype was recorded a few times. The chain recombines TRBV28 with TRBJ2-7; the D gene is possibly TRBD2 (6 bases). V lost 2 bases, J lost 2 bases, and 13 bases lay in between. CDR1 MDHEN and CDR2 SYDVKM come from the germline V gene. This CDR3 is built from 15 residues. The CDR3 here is CASSLGQWGAYEQYF. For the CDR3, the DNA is TGTGCCAGCAGTTTAGGGCAGTGGGGGGCCTACGAGCAGTACTTC.

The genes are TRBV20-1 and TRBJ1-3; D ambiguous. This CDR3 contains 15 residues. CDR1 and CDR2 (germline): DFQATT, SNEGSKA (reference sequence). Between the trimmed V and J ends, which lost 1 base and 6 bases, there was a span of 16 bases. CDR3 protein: CSARAKGILENTIYF. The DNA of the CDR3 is TGCAGTGCTAGAGCCAAGGGAATACTCGAAAACACCATATATTTT.

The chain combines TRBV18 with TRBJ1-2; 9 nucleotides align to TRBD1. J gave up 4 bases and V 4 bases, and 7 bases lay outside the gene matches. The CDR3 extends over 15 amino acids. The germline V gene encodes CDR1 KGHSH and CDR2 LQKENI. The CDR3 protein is CASSRGTGLTYGYTF. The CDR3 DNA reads TGTGCCAGCTCACGCGGGACAGGGTTGACCTATGGCTACACCTTC. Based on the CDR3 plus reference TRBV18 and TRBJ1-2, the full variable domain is NAGVMQNPRHLVRRRGQEARLRCSPMKGHSHVYWYRQLPEEGLKFMVYLQKENIIDESGMPKERFSAEFPKEGPSILRIQQVVRGDSAAYFCASSRGTGLTYGYTFGSGTRLTVV.

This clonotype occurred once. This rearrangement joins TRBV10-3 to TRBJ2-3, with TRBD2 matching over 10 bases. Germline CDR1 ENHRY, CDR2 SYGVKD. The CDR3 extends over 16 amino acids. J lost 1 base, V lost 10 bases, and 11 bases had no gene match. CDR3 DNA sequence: TGTGCCAGCGGAAAGAGCGGGAGGGCCGGCACAGATACGCAGTATTTT. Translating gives CASGKSGRAGTDTQYF.

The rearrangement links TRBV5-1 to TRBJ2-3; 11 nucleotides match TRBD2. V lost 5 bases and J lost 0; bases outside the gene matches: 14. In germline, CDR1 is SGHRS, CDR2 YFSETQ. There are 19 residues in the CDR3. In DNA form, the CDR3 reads TGCGCCAGCAGTTCGTGGAGGCTAGCGGGAGGCAGAAGCACAGATACGCAGTATTTT. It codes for CASSSWRLAGGRSTDTQYF.

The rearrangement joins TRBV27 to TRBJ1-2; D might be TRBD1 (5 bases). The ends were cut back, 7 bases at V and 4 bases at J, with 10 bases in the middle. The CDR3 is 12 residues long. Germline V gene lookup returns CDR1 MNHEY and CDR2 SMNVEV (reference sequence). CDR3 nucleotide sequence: TGTGCCAGCAAGGGGCACTTCTATGGCTACACCTTC. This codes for CASKGHFYGYTF.

CDR3 protein: CASSLTVFSYEQYF. The DNA of the CDR3 is TGTGCCAGCAGTCTGACAGTCTTCTCCTACGAGCAGTACTTC. This chain joins TRBV27 and TRBJ2-7, with D possibly matching TRBD1 (5 bases). This CDR3 contains 14 residues. Germline-derived CDR1 and CDR2 are MNHEY and SMNVEV (reference sequence). The V gene lost 5 bases and the J gene lost 0 bases, with 11 bases spanning the gap.

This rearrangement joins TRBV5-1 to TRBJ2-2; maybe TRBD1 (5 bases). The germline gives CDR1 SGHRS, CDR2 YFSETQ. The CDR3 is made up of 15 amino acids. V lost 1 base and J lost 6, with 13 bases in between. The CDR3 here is CASSLSRARAGELFF. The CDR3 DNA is TGCGCCAGCAGCTTGTCCAGGGCGAGAGCCGGGGAGCTGTTTTTT.

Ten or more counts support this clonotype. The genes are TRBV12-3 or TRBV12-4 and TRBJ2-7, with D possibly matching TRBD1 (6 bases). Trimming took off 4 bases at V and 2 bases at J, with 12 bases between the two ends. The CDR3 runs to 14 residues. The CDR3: CASSSQTGTYEQYF. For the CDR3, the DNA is TGTGCCAGCAGTTCCCAGACAGGAACCTACGAGCAGTACTTC.

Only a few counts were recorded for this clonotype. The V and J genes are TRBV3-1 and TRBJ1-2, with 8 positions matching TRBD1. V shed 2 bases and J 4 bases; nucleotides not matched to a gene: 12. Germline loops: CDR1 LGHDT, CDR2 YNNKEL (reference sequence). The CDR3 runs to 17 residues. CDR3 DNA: TGTGCCAGCAGCCAAAGGGGAATCAGGGGGCCTGTCTATGGCTACACCTTC. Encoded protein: CASSQRGIRGPVYGYTF.

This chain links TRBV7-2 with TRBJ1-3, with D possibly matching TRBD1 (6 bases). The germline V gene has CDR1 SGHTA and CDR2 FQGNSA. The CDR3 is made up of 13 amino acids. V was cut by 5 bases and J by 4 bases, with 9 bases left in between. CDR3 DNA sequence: TGTGCCAGCAGCGGGGGCGTGGGAAACACCATATATTTT. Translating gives CASSGGVGNTIYF.

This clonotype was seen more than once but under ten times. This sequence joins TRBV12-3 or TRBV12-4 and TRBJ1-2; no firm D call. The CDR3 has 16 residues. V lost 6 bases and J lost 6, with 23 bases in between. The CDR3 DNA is TGTGCCAGCAGCTATTCTTCAGGAGGGCTGGTCGATGGCTACACCTTC. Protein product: CASSYSSGGLVDGYTF.

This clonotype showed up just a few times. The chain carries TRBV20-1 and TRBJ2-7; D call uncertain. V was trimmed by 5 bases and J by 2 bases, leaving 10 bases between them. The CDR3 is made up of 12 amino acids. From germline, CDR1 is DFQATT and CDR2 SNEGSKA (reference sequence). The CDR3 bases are TGCAGTGCTCGTTGGAACACCTACGAGCAGTACTTC. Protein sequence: CSARWNTYEQYF.

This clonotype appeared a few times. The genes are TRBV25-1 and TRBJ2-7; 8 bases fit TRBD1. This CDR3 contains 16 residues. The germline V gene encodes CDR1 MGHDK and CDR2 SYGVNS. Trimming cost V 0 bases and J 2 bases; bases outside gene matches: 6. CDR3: CASSEYPDRETYEQYF. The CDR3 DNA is TGTGCCAGCAGTGAATACCCGGACAGGGAAACCTACGAGCAGTACTTC.

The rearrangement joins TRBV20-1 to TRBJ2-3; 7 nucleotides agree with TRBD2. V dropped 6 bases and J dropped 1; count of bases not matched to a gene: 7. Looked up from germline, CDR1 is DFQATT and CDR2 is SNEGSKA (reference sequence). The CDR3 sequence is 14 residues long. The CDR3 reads CSAPRGLGTDTQYF. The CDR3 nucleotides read TGCAGTGCACCGCGGGGGTTGGGCACAGATACGCAGTATTTT.

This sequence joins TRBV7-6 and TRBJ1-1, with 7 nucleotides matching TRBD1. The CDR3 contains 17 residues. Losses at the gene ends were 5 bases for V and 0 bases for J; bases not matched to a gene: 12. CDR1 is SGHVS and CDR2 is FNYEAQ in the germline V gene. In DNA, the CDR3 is TGTGCCAGCAGCCTCCTCCGGGACAGCCTTATGAACACTGAAGCTTTCTTT. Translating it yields CASSLLRDSLMNTEAFF.

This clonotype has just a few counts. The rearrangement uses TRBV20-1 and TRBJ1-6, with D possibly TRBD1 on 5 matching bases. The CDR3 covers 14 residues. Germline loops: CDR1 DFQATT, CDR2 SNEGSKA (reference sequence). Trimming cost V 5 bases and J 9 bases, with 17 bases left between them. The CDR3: CSAYVTGPTSPLHF. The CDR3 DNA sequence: TGCAGTGCTTACGTCACAGGACCGACTTCACCCCTCCACTTT.

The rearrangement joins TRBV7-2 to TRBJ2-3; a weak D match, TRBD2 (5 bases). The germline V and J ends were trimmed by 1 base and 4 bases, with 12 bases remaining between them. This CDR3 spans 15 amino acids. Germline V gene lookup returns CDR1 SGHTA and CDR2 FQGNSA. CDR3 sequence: CASSLVPLRADTQYF. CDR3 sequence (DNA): TGTGCCAGCAGCTTAGTTCCCCTGCGGGCAGATACGCAGTATTTT.